The next 20 T cell receptor beta chains were all read from a single sample in a study of CD8+CD57+ T cells in acquired aplastic anemia. Genomic DNA templated the TCR beta VDJ and CDR3 profiling. TCRdb fed the reads into MiXCR, producing one record per CDR3 protein. The table shows 100,000 to 150,000 distinct CDR3 sequences, with over 30% occurring only once. For sequencing, patients were chosen who had shown expansion of CD8+CD57+ cells by flow cytometry. The source material was sorted CD4+, CD8+, or CD8+CD57+ T cells (not recorded which) from PBMCs. These TCRs come from a human donor with aplastic anemia.

As concerns this clonotype: A much more abundant neighbour one base away suggests this may be a read error. The chain couples TRBV5-1 to TRBJ2-3, with 14 bases matching TRBD2. The germline gives CDR1 SGHRS, CDR2 YFSETQ. The CDR3 runs 17 residues. With V trimmed by 4 bases and J by 5 bases, 9 bases remained unmatched. CDR3 region: CASSPLTSGGAVDTQYF. As DNA, the CDR3 is TGCGCCAGCAGCCCACTGACTAGCGGGGGGGCCGTAGATACGCAGTATTTT. The variable domain in full, completed from reference TRBV5-1 and TRBJ2-3, reads KAGVTQTPRYLIKTRGQQVTLSCSPISGHRSVSWYQQTPGQGLQFLFEYFSETQRNKGNFPGRFSGRQFSNSRSEMNVSTLELGDSALYLCASSPLTSGGAVDTQYFGPGTRLTVL.

V usage is TRBV20-1 and J usage is TRBJ2-3; possibly TRBD2 for D (6 bases). The CDR3 contains 16 residues. Trimming removed 6 bases at V and 2 bases at J, with 21 bases between. Germline CDR1 and CDR2: DFQATT and SNEGSKA (reference sequence). The CDR3 here is CSALPTAGRYTDTQYF. DNA of the CDR3: TGCAGTGCCCTACCGACTGCGGGGAGATACACAGATACGCAGTATTTT.

This clonotype was observed a few times. The chain uses TRBV6-1 and TRBJ2-5, with TRBD1 matching 8 bases. The CDR3 sequence is 15 residues long. V gave up 5 bases and J gave up 5 bases; unmatched junction bases: 10. Looked up from germline, CDR1 is MNHNS and CDR2 is SASEGT. CDR3 region: CASSPLKTGDETQYF. The CDR3 DNA reads as TGTGCCAGCAGTCCTCTTAAGACAGGGGACGAGACCCAGTACTTC.

This chain joins TRBV2 and TRBJ2-5; 8 nucleotides match TRBD1. Germline V gene sequence: CDR1 SNHLY, CDR2 FYNNEI. After removal of 6 bases from V and 4 bases from J, the junction contained 13 bases not matched to a gene. This CDR3 contains 16 residues. CDR3 protein: CASRRDGQGSRETQYF. DNA for the CDR3: TGTGCCAGCAGAAGGGACGGACAGGGTTCGCGAGAGACCCAGTACTTC.

This chain connects TRBV5-1 to TRBJ2-7; tentative D call: TRBD2 (5 bases). Deletions cut 7 bases from V and 2 bases from J, with 16 bases between. The CDR3 contains 14 residues. In germline, CDR1 is SGHRS, CDR2 YFSETQ. CDR3 sequence reads: CASPFKRDAYEQYF. CDR3 nucleotides: TGCGCCAGCCCCTTTAAACGGGATGCCTACGAGCAGTACTTC.

The chain couples TRBV19 to TRBJ1-2; no reliable D call. From germline, CDR1 is LNHDA and CDR2 SQIVND (reference sequence). There are 12 residues in the CDR3. Trimming removed 5 bases from V and 4 bases from J, with 8 bases in between. CDR3 region: CASSVGIYGYTF. CDR3 bases: TGTGCCAGTAGTGTGGGGATCTATGGCTACACCTTC.

This clonotype was seen repeatedly, ten times or more. The rearrangement joins TRBV3-1 to TRBJ2-3; no firm D call. V gave up 3 bases and J gave up 4 bases, with 23 bases separating them. The germline gives CDR1 LGHDT, CDR2 YNNKEL (reference sequence). This CDR3 region has 18 residues. The chain's CDR3 is CASSHSVGPLVVADTQYF. For the CDR3, the DNA is TGTGCCAGCAGCCACAGTGTTGGTCCACTCGTTGTGGCAGATACGCAGTATTTT.

Many counts were recorded for this clonotype. This chain joins TRBV6-5 and TRBJ2-7, with D hard to call. This CDR3 is built from 14 residues. The V gene lost 0 bases and the J gene lost 2 bases, with 8 bases spanning the gap. Germline V gene sequence: CDR1 MNHEY, CDR2 SVGAGI. The CDR3 region has the DNA TGTGCCAGCAGTTACTCGGCCGGAACCTACGAGCAGTACTTC. Translating gives CASSYSAGTYEQYF.

The chain links TRBV24-1 to TRBJ2-7, with D possibly TRBD1 on 6 matching bases. This CDR3 has 15 amino acids. Per germline, CDR1 KGHDR and CDR2 SFDVKD. Trimming removed 3 bases from V and 4 bases from J, with 15 bases in between. CDR3 in amino acids: CATSDPGTNSYEQYF. The CDR3, as DNA: TGTGCCACCAGTGATCCGGGGACAAATTCGTACGAGCAGTACTTC.

The DNA of the CDR3 is TGTGCCACCAGCAGAGATCCTCACAGGGACTACGAGCAGTACGTC. Translating it yields CATSRDPHRDYEQYV. The rearrangement links TRBV15 to TRBJ2-7; maybe TRBD1 (6 bases). Trimming cost V 0 bases and J 3 bases, with 12 bases left between them. Germline CDR1 is LNHNV and CDR2 is YYDKDF (reference sequence). CDR3 length equals 15 residues.

This clonotype was picked up many times. This chain links TRBV19 with TRBJ1-3; no definite D call. Deletions cut 3 bases from V and 2 bases from J, with 11 bases between. CDR3 length: 15 residues. In germline, CDR1 is LNHDA, CDR2 SQIVND (reference sequence). The CDR3 DNA is TGTGCCAGTAGTATTCAGGCCGACGCTGGAAACACCATATATTTT. Its protein is CASSIQADAGNTIYF.

This clonotype was seen repeatedly, ten times or more. The gene calls are TRBV2 and TRBJ2-5, with 8 nucleotides matching TRBD2. CDR3 length: 15 residues. V shed 9 bases and J 5 bases; nucleotides not matched to a gene: 14. Per germline, CDR1 SNHLY and CDR2 FYNNEI. Here the CDR3 DNA reads TGTGCCAGGGGGTCGGGGGGGGGCCTCCGGGAGACCCAGTACTTC. Translation: CARGSGGGLRETQYF.

About this clonotype: Here the CDR3 omits its conserved ending phenylalanine or tryptophan, so a read error is the likely source. Because the CDR3's place on the DNA is in doubt, the DNA is left out and the CDR3 is given as listed by TCRdb. The chain is built from TRBV10-3 and TRBJ2-7; the D call in the table, TRBD1, was not verified against the DNA. From its first to its last residue, the CDR3 has 11 amino acids. In germline, CDR1 is ENHRY, CDR2 SYGVKD. The CDR3 reads CAISERQGAVL.

On this clonotype: A much larger clone is a single base away; this may be a read error. The chain employs TRBV5-1 and TRBJ1-4; a possible D gene is TRBD1 (5 bases). CDR1 is SGHRS and CDR2 is YFSETQ in the germline V gene. This CDR3 has 17 amino acids. CDR3 DNA: TGCGCCAGCAGCTGGGGACTGCGGGTCACCCAAAATGAAAGACTGTTTTTT. Its protein product is CASSWGLRVTQNERLFF. The complete variable domain, with remaining parts taken from reference TRBV5-1 and TRBJ1-4, reads KAGVTQTPRYLIKTRGQQVTLSCSPISGHRSVSWYQQTPGQGLQFLFEYFSETQRNKGNFPGRFSGRQFSNSRSEMNVSTLELGDSALYLCASSWGLRVTQNERLFFGSGTQLSVL.

In this sample, this clonotype turned up many times. This rearrangement joins TRBV5-1 to TRBJ2-7; D may be TRBD1 (6 bases). The V end was cut by 0 bases, the J end by 4 bases, with 14 bases between. CDR3 length equals 15 residues. Germline CDR1 is SGHRS and CDR2 is YFSETQ. The CDR3 coding sequence is TGCGCCAGCAGCTTGGCAGTACAGGGATTTTACGAGCAGTACTTC. Residues: CASSLAVQGFYEQYF. The variable domain in full, with the rest retrieved from reference TRBV5-1 and TRBJ2-7, is KAGVTQTPRYLIKTRGQQVTLSCSPISGHRSVSWYQQTPGQGLQFLFEYFSETQRNKGNFPGRFSGRQFSNSRSEMNVSTLELGDSALYLCASSLAVQGFYEQYFGPGTRLTVT.

There are many counts of this clonotype. The chain employs TRBV5-1 and TRBJ1-4; tentatively, D is TRBD1 (5 bases). The germline V gene has CDR1 SGHRS and CDR2 YFSETQ. Trimming removed 4 bases from V and 0 bases from J, with 7 bases in between. This CDR3 is 14 amino acids long. In nucleotides, the CDR3 is TGCGCCAGCAGCACAGGTTCAACTAATGAAAAACTGTTTTTT. Protein sequence: CASSTGSTNEKLFF.

This clonotype was seen more than once but under ten times. A junction boundary mismatches the germline segment, possibly from a read error. This chain connects TRBV19 to TRBJ2-5; unclear D gene. There are 14 residues in the CDR3. Germline V gene sequence: CDR1 LNHDA, CDR2 SQIVND (reference sequence). As DNA, the CDR3 is TGTGCCAGTAGTCTAGAGTCCAGTCGAGAGACCCAGTACTTC. Protein sequence: CASSLESSRETQYF.

This clonotype was seen ten or more times. This sequence joins TRBV20-1 and TRBJ1-2, with D hard to call. This CDR3 has 11 residues. The V gene's germline CDR1 is DFQATT and CDR2 SNEGSKA (reference sequence). Trimming took off 6 bases at V and 4 bases at J, with 9 bases between the two ends. The CDR3 DNA sequence: TGCAGTGCCCCAGGCTTCTATGGCTACACCTTC. Translation: CSAPGFYGYTF.

V is TRBV20-1 and J is TRBJ2-2, with unresolved D. The CDR3 extends over 13 amino acids. Germline V lookup: CDR1 DFQATT, CDR2 SNEGSKA (reference sequence). With 6 bases removed from V and 4 bases from J, the gap between germline ends came to 12 bases. The CDR3 nucleotides are TGCAGTGCCCAAGGTTCTGGCACCGGGGAGCTGTTTTTT. Its protein product is CSAQGSGTGELFF.

This clonotype appeared a few times. The chain couples TRBV12-3 or TRBV12-4 to TRBJ1-4; D is undetermined. Trimming removed 5 bases at V and 8 bases at J, with 18 bases between. This CDR3 spans 15 amino acids. The CDR3 is CASSPTPGLSEKLFF. The CDR3 DNA reads as TGTGCCAGCAGTCCGACCCCGGGCCTCTCGGAAAAACTGTTTTTT.